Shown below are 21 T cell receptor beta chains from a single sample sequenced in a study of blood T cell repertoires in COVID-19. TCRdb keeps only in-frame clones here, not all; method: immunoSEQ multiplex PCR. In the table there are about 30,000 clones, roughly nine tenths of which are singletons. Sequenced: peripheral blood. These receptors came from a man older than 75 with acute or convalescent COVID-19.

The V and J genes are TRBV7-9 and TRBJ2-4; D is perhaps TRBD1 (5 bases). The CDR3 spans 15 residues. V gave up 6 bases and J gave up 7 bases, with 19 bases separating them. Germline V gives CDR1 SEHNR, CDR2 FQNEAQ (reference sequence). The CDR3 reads CASSDLQGRVNIQYF. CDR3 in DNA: TGTGCCAGCAGTGACTTGCAGGGTCGCGTTAACATTCAGTACTTC.

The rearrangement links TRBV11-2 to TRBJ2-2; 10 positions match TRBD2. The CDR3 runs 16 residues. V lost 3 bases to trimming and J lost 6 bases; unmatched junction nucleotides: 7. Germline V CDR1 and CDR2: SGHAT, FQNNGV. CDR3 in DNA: TGTGCCAGCAGCTTTCTAGCGGGAGCCAGGGCCGGGGAGCTGTTTTTT. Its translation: CASSFLAGARAGELFF.

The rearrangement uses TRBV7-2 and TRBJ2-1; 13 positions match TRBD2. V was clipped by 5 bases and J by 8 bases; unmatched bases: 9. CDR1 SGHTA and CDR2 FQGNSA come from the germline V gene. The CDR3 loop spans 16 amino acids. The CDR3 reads CASSRTSGSGGHEQFF. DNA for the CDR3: TGTGCCAGCAGCAGGACTAGCGGGAGTGGTGGGCATGAGCAGTTCTTC.

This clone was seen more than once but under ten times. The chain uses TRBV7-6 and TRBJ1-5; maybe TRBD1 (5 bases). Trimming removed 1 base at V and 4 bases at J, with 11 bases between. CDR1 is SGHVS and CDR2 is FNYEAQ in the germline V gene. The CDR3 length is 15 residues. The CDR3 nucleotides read TGTGCCAGCAGCTTAGGACAATCAGGGAATCAGCCCCAGCATTTT. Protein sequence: CASSLGQSGNQPQHF.

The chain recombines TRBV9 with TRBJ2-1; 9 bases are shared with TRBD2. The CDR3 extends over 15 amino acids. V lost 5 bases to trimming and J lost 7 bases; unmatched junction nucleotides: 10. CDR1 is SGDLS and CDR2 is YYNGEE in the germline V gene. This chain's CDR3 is CASRTETSGGNEQFF. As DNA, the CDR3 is TGTGCCAGCAGAACCGAGACTAGCGGCGGGAATGAGCAGTTCTTC. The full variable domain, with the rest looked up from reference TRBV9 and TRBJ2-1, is DSGVTQTPKHLITATGQRVTLRCSPRSGDLSVYWYQQSLDQGLQFLIQYYNGEERAKGNILERFSAQQFPDLHSELNLSSLELGDSALYFCASRTETSGGNEQFFGPGTRLTVL.

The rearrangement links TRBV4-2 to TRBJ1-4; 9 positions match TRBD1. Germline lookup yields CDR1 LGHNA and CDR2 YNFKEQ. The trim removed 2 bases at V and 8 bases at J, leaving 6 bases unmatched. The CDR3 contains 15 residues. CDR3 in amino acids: CASSQSGTGREKLFF. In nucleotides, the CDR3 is TGTGCCAGCAGCCAATCCGGGACAGGGAGAGAAAAACTGTTTTTT.

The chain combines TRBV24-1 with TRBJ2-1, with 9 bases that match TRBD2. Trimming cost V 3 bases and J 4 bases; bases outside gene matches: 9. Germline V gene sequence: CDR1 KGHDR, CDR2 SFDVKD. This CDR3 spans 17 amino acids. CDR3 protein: CATSDPSRGLAYNEQFF. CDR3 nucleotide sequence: TGTGCCACCAGTGATCCCTCAAGGGGACTAGCTTACAATGAGCAGTTCTTC.

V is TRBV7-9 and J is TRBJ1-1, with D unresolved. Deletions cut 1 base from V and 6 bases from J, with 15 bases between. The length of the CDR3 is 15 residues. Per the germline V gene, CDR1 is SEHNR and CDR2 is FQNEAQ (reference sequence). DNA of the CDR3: TGTGCCAGCAGCTTAGTCGGGATTCCCTCCCCTGAAGCTTTCTTT. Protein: CASSLVGIPSPEAFF.

The CDR3 loop is CAAGGGTAFIYEQYF. CDR3 sequence (DNA): TGTGCCGCAGGTGGGGGGACAGCATTTATCTACGAGCAGTACTTC. The chain is built from TRBV10-3 and TRBJ2-7; tentatively, D is TRBD1 (7 bases). Germline V CDR1 and CDR2: ENHRY, SYGVKD. V was cut by 11 bases and J by 3 bases, with 23 bases left in between. The CDR3 spans 15 residues.

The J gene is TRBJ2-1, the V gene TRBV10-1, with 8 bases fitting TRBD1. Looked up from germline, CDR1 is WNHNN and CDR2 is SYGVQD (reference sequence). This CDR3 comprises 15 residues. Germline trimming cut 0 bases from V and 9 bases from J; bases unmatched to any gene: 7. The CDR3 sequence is CASSESQGASGEQFF. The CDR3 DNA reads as TGCGCCAGCAGTGAGTCGCAGGGGGCCAGCGGTGAGCAGTTCTTC.

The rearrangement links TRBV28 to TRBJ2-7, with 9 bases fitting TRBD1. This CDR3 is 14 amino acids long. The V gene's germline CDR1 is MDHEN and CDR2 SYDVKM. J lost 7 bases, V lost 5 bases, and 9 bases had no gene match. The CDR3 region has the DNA TGTGCCAGCAGTAAGACAGGGGGATTGGGGGAGCAGTACTTC. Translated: CASSKTGGLGEQYF. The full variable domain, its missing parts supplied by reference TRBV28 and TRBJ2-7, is DVKVTQSSRYLVKRTGEKVFLECVQDMDHENMFWYRQDPGLGLRLIYFSYDVKMKEKGDIPEGYSVSREKKERFSLILESASTNQTSMYLCASSKTGGLGEQYFGPGTRLTVT.

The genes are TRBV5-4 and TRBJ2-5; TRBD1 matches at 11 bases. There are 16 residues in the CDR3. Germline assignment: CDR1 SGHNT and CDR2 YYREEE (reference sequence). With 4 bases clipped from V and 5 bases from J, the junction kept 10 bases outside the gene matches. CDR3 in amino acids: CASSLQRTGGGETQYF. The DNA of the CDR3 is TGTGCCAGCAGCCTCCAACGGACAGGGGGCGGGGAGACCCAGTACTTC.

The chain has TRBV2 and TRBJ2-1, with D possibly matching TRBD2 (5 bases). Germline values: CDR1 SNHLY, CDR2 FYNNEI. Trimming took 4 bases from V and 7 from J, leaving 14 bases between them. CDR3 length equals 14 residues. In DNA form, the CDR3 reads TGTGCCAGCAGTGTCCTGGTCCGGGGAAATGAGCAGTTCTTC. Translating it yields CASSVLVRGNEQFF.

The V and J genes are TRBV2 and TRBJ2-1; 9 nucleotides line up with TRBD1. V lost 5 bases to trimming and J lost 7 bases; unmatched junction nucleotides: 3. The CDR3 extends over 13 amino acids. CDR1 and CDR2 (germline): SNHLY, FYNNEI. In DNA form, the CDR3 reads TGTGCCAGCAGTAGGGACAGGGAAAATGAGCAGTTCTTC. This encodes CASSRDRENEQFF.

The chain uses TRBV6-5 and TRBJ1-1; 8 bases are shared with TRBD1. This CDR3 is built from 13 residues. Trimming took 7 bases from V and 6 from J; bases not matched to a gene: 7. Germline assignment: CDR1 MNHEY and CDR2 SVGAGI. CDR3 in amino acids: CASIRPGQAEAFF. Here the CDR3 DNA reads TGTGCCAGCATTCGACCGGGACAGGCTGAAGCTTTCTTT.

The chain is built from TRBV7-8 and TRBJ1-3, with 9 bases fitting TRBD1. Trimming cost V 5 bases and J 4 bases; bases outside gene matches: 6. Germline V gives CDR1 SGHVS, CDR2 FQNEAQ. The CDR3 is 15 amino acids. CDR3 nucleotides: TGTGCCAGCAGCCCGGGGACAGGGCCCGGAAACACCATATATTTT. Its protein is CASSPGTGPGNTIYF.

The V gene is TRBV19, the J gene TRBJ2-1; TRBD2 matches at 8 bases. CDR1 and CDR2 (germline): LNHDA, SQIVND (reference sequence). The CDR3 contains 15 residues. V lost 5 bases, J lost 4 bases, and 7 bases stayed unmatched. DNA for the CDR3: TGTGCCAGTAGTGCGGGGACTAGGGTTTACAATGAGCAGTTCTTC. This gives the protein CASSAGTRVYNEQFF.

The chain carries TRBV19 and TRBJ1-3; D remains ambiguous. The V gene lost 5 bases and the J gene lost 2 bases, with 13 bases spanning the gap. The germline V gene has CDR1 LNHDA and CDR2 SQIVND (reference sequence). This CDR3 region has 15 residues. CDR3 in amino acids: CASSWRGEAGNTIYF. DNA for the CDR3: TGTGCCAGTAGTTGGCGGGGTGAAGCTGGAAACACCATATATTTT.

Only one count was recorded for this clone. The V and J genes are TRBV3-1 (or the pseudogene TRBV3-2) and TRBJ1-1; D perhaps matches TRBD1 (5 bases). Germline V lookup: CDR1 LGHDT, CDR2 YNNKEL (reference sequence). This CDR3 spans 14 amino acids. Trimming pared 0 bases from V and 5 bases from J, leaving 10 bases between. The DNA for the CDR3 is TGTGCCAGCAGCCAAGAAGGTCGGGGGACTGAAGCTTTCTTT. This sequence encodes CASSQEGRGTEAFF.

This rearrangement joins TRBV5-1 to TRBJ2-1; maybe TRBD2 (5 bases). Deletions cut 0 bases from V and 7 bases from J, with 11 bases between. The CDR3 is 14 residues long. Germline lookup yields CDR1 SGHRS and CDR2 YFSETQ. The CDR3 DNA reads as TGCGCCAGCAGCTTGGGATTTGGGAGTAATGAGCAGTTCTTC. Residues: CASSLGFGSNEQFF.

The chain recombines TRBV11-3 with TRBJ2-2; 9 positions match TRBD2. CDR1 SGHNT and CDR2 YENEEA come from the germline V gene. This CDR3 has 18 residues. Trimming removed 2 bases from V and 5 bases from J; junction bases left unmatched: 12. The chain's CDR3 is CASSLRASGTAGTGELFF. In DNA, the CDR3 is TGTGCCAGCAGCTTACGGGCTAGCGGGACCGCGGGAACCGGGGAGCTGTTTTTT. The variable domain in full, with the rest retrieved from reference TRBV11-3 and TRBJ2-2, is EAGVVQSPRYKIIEKKQPVAFWCNPISGHNTLYWYLQNLGQGPELLIRYENEEAVDDSQLPKDRFSAERLKGVDSTLKIQPAELGDSAVYLCASSLRASGTAGTGELFFGEGSRLTVL.